Reported below is one TCR beta chain. This clone has only a few counts. Its antigen target is currently unknown. Nothing much larger sits one base from this clone, and base qualities are not available. This specimen belongs to a study of beta chain features in type 1 diabetes (dated 2018 in TCRdb). With regard to the full study: Mean age, gender distribution, total cell number and subset yield were not different between patients and healthy donors. A total of about 100,000,000 sorted cells were examined across all samples, and RNA yield correlated strongly with the number of cells per subset. The study compared the TCRB repertoires of sorted circulating CD4+ T cell subsets in recently diagnosed type 1 diabetes patients with those in matched healthy donors. Regulatory and stem cell-like memory subsets were obtained from only 8 patients and roughly 8 healthy donors, while naive and central memory subsets were obtained from all 28 donors. Overall study results and their limits: HLA sub-analyses involved small numbers of individuals, so any influence of HLA type on TCRB rearrangement remained unresolved. Type 1 diabetes patients showed a moderate but significant shortening of TCRB CDR3 length in all four CD4+ subsets. Shorter templates might be favored by PCR, yet because patient and control samples were amplified and corrected together, any such skew would affect both groups equally. Naive, central memory and regulatory TCRB repertoires appeared to be more alike among patients than among healthy donors. Because cDNA was sequenced instead of genomic DNA, activated cells with high expression could be over-represented, although the groups did not differ in activation or CD3 levels. Fewer insertions and more nucleotide deletions at VDJ recombination sites were observed in patients with type 1 diabetes, implying thymic rearrangement abnormalities.

The entire isolated RNA was reverse transcribed using the High Capacity cDNA Reverse Transcription Kit, and thus expressed TCRB transcripts were sequenced. Naive, central memory and regulatory T cell samples underwent deep immunoSEQ sequencing, averaging approximately 3.5 million total reads per sample. Sorted cells were lysed in RLT buffer, and RNA was extracted using DNase-treated RNeasy Micro or Mini kits according to cell number. To prevent cross-contamination, each cell subset was processed individually, whereas patient and healthy donor samples were processed jointly. Using the immunoSEQ multiplex PCR, TCRB sequences were amplified from cDNA into 87-bp fragments spanning the CDR3 region. Sequencing of the amplicons was done on the Illumina HiSeq platform. Per the source publication's procedure: PCR bias was computationally corrected using synthetic template baselines, reads within Hamming distance 2 were collapsed, and singletons that could not be merged were discarded. Reads were aligned to IMGT to assign V, D and J genes, CDR3 length, and insertions or deletions at six rearrangement sites. Within each subset, clonotype counts were normalized to sorted cell number, and only after that were true diversity and Gini coefficients computed with the tcR R package. The overlap coefficient, calculated on TCRB nucleotide sequences, was used to measure repertoire sharing. As a proxy for the pre-selection repertoire, out-of-frame TCRB sequences from naive cells were analyzed. Not all clones reach the TCRdb copy of this immuneACCESS table, which keeps in-frame sequences only. Checked studies attribute under half of the gap to unresolved V genes and leave the rest unexplained. Clone size and the V and J calls come from that table; the DNA yielded D and trimming. The sample records nearly 700,000 clones, roughly 13% of which are singletons. 0.022% of the sample is held by the ten biggest clonotypes.

Reading the germline V gene gives CDR1 SGHAT and CDR2 FQNNGV. V drops 5 bases and J drops 4 bases, leaving 17 bases in between. Including the terminal cysteine and phenylalanine, the CDR3 comprises 15 residues. CDR3 DNA only is kept here, 45 bases in frame from base 1. Each donor gave one peripheral blood draw, approximately 110 mL on average, collected into heparinised tubes. A BD FACSAria II was used to sort naive, central memory, regulatory and stem cell-like memory CD4+ T cells with a panel that included CD45RO, CCR7, CD25, CD127, CD95 and CD27. Every sorted population had a purity above 95%. Right away, PBMCs were isolated by Lymphoprep density gradient centrifugation and were stained directly, with no culture step. Samples were stained and sorted in pairs, with one healthy donor and one patient per experiment, so that batch effects were minimized.

Here the chain combines TRBV11-2 and TRBJ2-5; a tentative D call is TRBD1 (6 bases match). The clonotype comes from a young man with type 1 diabetes. Sequenced material: naive CD4+ T cells from blood. Read against the paper, the sample's cell subset or site label means: true naive CD4+ T cells. The base sequence is TGTGCCAGCAGCACCTACAGGGTTCGGGGAGAGACCCAGTACTTC. This encodes CASSTYRVRGETQYF.